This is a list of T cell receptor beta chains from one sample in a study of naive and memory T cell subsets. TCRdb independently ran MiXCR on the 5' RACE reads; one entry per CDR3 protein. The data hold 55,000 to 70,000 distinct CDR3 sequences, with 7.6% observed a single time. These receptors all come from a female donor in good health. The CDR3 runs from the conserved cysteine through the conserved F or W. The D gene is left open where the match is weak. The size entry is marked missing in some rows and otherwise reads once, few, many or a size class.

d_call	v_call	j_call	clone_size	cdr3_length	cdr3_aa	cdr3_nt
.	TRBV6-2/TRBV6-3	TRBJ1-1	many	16	CASNVRPSETNTEAFF	TGTGCCAGCAACGTCCGTCCGAGTGAAACGAACACTGAAGCTTTCTTT
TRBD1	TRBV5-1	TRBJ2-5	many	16	CASSSHGQGGQETQYF	TGCGCCAGCAGTTCCCATGGACAGGGTGGGCAAGAGACCCAGTACTTC
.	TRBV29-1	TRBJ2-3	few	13	CSVEAGAGDTQYF	TGCAGCGTTGAGGCGGGGGCGGGAGATACGCAGTATTTT
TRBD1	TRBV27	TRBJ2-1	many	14	CASSPWDRPVEQFF	TGTGCCAGCAGTCCCTGGGACAGGCCCGTGGAGCAGTTCTTC
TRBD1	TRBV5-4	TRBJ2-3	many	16	CASSLGQGARTDTQYF	TGTGCCAGCAGCTTAGGACAGGGGGCACGCACAGATACGCAGTATTTT
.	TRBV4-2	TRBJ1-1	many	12	CASSTSKMEAFF	TGTGCCAGCAGCACGAGTAAGATGGAAGCTTTCTTT
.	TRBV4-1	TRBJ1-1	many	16	CASSPIGRGLNTEAFF	TGCGCCAGCAGCCCCATCGGAAGGGGCCTTAACACTGAAGCTTTCTTT
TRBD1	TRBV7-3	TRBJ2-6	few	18	CASSLTGQGSLGANVLTF	TGTGCCAGCAGCTTAACGGGACAGGGGTCACTCGGGGCCAACGTCCTGACTTTC
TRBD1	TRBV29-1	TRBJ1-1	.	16	CSSRDSLLSMNTEAFF	TGCAGCTCCCGGGACAGCCTATTATCGATGAACACTGAAGCTTTCTTT
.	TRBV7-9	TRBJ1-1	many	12	CASSIRRGEAFF	TGTGCCAGCAGCATCCGACGGGGTGAAGCTTTCTTT
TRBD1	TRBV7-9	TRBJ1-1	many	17	CASGYGTGGRMNTEAFF	TGTGCCAGCGGGTACGGAACAGGGGGTCGAATGAACACTGAAGCTTTCTTT
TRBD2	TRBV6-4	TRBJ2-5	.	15	CASSAHSGGQETQYF	TGTGCCAGCAGTGCCCATAGCGGGGGGCAAGAGACCCAGTACTTC
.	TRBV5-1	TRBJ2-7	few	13	CASSMTGAYEQYF	TGCGCCAGCAGCATGACAGGTGCGTACGAGCAGTACTTC
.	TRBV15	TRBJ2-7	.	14	CATSGTQRPYEQYF	TGTGCCACGTCCGGGACCCAAAGGCCATACGAGCAGTACTTC
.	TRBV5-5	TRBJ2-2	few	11	CASSLIGELFF	TGTGCCAGCAGCTTGATCGGGGAGCTGTTTTTT
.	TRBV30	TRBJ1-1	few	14	CACRADNVNTEAFF	TGTGCCTGCCGGGCTGATAATGTGAACACTGAAGCTTTCTTT
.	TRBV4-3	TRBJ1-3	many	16	CASSQGRRTVGNTIYF	TGCGCCAGCAGCCAGGGACGACGGACAGTTGGAAACACCATATATTTT
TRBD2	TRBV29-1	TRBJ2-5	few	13	CSVKAGGPETQYF	TGCAGCGTTAAAGCGGGGGGTCCGGAGACCCAGTACTTC
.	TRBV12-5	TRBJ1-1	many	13	CASGDREGTEAFF	TGTGCTAGTGGTGACAGAGAAGGCACTGAAGCTTTCTTT
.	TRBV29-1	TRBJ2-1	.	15	CSVPVGLAIDNEQFF	TGCAGCGTCCCCGTCGGCCTAGCGATCGACAATGAGCAGTTCTTC
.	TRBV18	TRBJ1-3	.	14	CASSPQNSGNTIYF	TGTGCCAGCTCACCACAGAACTCTGGAAACACCATATATTTT
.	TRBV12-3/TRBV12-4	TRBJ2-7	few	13	CASSFGQFYEQYF	TGTGCCAGCAGTTTCGGGCAGTTCTACGAGCAGTACTTC
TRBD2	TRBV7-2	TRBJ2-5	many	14	CASSPAGGQETQYF	TGTGCCAGCAGCCCAGCGGGGGGCCAAGAGACCCAGTACTTC
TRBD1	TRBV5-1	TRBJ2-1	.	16	CASSVSGTGGLNEQFF	TGCGCCAGCAGCGTTTCAGGGACAGGGGGCCTCAATGAGCAGTTCTTC
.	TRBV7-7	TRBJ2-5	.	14	CASSPLGGPETQYF	TGTGCTAGCAGCCCATTGGGAGGACCAGAGACCCAGTACTTC
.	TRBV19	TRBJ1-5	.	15	CASSIGGLRGQPQHF	TGTGCCAGTAGTATCGGGGGGCTGAGAGGTCAGCCCCAGCATTTT